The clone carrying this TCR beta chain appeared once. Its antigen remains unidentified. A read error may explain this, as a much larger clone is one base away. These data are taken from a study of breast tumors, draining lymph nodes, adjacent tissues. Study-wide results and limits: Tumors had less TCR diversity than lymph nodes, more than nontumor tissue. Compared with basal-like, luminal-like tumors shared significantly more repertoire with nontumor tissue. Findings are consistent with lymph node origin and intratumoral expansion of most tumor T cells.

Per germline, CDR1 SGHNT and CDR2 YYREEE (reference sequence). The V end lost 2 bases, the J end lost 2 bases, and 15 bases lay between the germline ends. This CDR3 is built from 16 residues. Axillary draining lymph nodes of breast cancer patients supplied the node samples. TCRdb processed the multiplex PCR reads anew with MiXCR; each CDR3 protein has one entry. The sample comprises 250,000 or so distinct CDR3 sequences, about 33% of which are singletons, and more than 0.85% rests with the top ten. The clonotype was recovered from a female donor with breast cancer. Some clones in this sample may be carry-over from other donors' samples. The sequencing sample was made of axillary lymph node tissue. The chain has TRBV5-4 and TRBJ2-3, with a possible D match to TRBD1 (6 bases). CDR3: CASSFGFRGITDTQYF. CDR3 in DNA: TGTGCCAGCAGCTTTGGGTTCAGGGGCATCACAGATACGCAGTATTTT.